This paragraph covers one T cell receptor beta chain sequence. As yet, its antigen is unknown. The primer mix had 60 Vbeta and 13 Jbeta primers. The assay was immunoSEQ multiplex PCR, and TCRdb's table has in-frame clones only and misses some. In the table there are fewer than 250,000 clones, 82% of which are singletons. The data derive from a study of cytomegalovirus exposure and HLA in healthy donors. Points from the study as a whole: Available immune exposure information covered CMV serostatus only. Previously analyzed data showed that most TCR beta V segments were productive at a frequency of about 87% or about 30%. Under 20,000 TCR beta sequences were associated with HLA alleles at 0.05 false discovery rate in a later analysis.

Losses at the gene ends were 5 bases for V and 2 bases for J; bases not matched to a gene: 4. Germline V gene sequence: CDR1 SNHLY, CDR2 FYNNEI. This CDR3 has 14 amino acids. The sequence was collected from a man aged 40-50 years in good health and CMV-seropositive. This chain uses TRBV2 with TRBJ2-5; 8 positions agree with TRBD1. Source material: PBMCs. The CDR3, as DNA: TGTGCCAGCAGTAAGGACAGGGAACAAGAGACCCAGTACTTC. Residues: CASSKDREQETQYF.